This TCR beta chain was sequenced during a study of blood T cells in healthy people across ages. As to this clonotype: The antigen is undetermined.

Study findings and constraints: Estimated diversity across one million T cells was deemed an underestimate.

Trimming pared 3 bases from V and 7 bases from J, leaving 16 bases between. The CDR3 totals 14 residues. The germline V gene has CDR1 SEHNR and CDR2 FQNEAQ (reference sequence). Next came a second PCR, run for about 7 to 12 cycles, which used a sample-barcoded 5' primer along with a J-beta primer mix. Tagging of each cDNA molecule was performed by a template-switch adaptor with 12 random nucleotides. Each CDR3 protein is one row after TCRdb ran MiXCR on the 5' RACE reads. The sample holds under 1,000,000 distinct CDR3 sequences, 35% to 40% seen once. The source material was blood. V is TRBV7-9 and J is TRBJ2-7, with a weak D call TRBD1 (6 bases). The origin of this receptor is a man aged 18 to 30 in good health. The CDR3 bases are TGTGCCAGCAGCTTGAGGACAGAGCGCAATGAGCAGTACTTC. Its protein is CASSLRTERNEQYF.